The 17 T cell receptor beta chains listed next were all sequenced from one sample in a study of blood T cell repertoires in COVID-19. Clones were sequenced by immunoSEQ multiplex PCR, and TCRdb holds only the in-frame ones, with some missing. The sample contains about 150,000 clones, more than 85% of which appear only once. The specimen was peripheral blood. These receptors were collected from a man aged 60-69 years with active or convalescent COVID-19.

About this clone itself: The same CDR3 also results from other DNA sequences found in this sample. The genes are TRBV5-1 and TRBJ2-1; the D is unclear. The CDR3 has 13 residues. Trimming took 1 base from V and 6 from J, leaving 8 bases between them. Germline CDR1 SGHRS, CDR2 YFSETQ. CDR3 coding DNA: TGCGCCAGCAGCTTGAGCCGAGGCAATGAGCAGTTCTTC. It codes for CASSLSRGNEQFF. Variable domain in full (rest from reference TRBV5-1 and TRBJ2-1): KAGVTQTPRYLIKTRGQQVTLSCSPISGHRSVSWYQQTPGQGLQFLFEYFSETQRNKGNFPGRFSGRQFSNSRSEMNVSTLELGDSALYLCASSLSRGNEQFFGPGTRLTVL.

This chain links TRBV7-8 with TRBJ1-4; no reliable D call. Trimming left V 5 bases short and J 0 bases short, with 10 bases between. This CDR3 is 15 amino acids long. Germline V gene data show CDR1 as SGHVS and CDR2 as FQNEAQ. CDR3 DNA sequence: TGTGCCAGCAGCCACAAATACCCAACTAATGAAAAACTGTTTTTT. Protein sequence: CASSHKYPTNEKLFF. The whole variable domain, filled in from reference TRBV7-8 and TRBJ1-4, reads GAGVSQSPRYKVAKRGQDVALRCDPISGHVSLFWYQQALGQGPEFLTYFQNEAQLDKSGLPSDRFFAERPEGSVSTLKIQRTQQEDSAVYLCASSHKYPTNEKLFFGSGTQLSVL.

The chain recombines TRBV27 with TRBJ1-1; TRBD1 matches at 10 bases. J gave up 3 bases and V 7 bases, and 5 bases lay outside the gene matches. Germline values: CDR1 MNHEY, CDR2 SMNVEV (reference sequence). The CDR3 covers 14 residues. The CDR3 reads CASKTGGAYTEAFF. DNA of the CDR3: TGTGCCAGCAAGACAGGGGGCGCGTACACTGAAGCTTTCTTT.

This chain joins TRBV15 and TRBJ2-7; TRBD1 aligns across 8 bases. CDR1 LNHNV and CDR2 YYDKDF come from the germline V gene (reference sequence). CDR3 length: 18 amino acids. Trimming removed 3 bases from V and 7 bases from J; junction bases left unmatched: 20. CDR3 in DNA: TGTGCCACCAGCAGGACATCTAGTTTAGGGACAGGAGTACCGGAGCAGTACTTC. It yields the protein CATSRTSSLGTGVPEQYF. Looking up the rest from reference TRBV15 and TRBJ2-7 gives the full variable domain: DAMVIQNPRYQVTQFGKPVTLSCSQTLNHNVMYWYQQKSSQAPKLLFHYYDKDFNNEADTPDNFQSRRPNTSFCFLDIRSPGLGDTAMYLCATSRTSSLGTGVPEQYFGPGTRLTVT.

V usage is TRBV3-1 (or the pseudogene TRBV3-2) and J usage is TRBJ1-2; 8 positions match TRBD1. Germline CDR1 reads LGHDT; CDR2 reads YNNKEL (reference sequence). V was pared by 5 bases and J by 5 bases, with 10 bases of the junction left unmatched. This CDR3 is built from 15 residues. The CDR3 bases are TGTGCCAGCAGCATATCGGGACAGGTATTTTATGGCTACACCTTC. This encodes CASSISGQVFYGYTF.

The J gene is TRBJ2-3, the V gene TRBV6-5, with 7 nucleotides matching TRBD2. The germline gives CDR1 MNHEY, CDR2 SVGAGI. V trimming: 4 bases; J trimming: 8 bases; junction bases outside the gene matches: 15. The CDR3 is 16 amino acids. The CDR3 reads CASSSLKRGLSTTQYF. The DNA for the CDR3 is TGTGCCAGCAGTTCATTAAAGCGGGGACTGTCGACTACGCAGTATTTT.

The chain employs TRBV6-2 or TRBV6-3 and TRBJ1-5, with D possibly being TRBD1 (6 bases). Germline V gene sequence: CDR1 MNHEY, CDR2 SVGEGT. V lost 0 bases and J lost 6, with 18 bases in between. This CDR3 has 17 amino acids. CDR3 residues: CASSYSRGGGAGQPQHF. CDR3 DNA sequence: TGTGCCAGCAGTTACTCGAGAGGTGGGGGCGCGGGTCAGCCCCAGCATTTT.

The genes are TRBV20-1 and TRBJ2-5; the D is unclear. Per germline, CDR1 DFQATT and CDR2 SNEGSKA (reference sequence). Trimming took 3 bases from V and 2 from J, leaving 10 bases between them. The CDR3 is 13 amino acids. CDR3 bases: TGCAGTGCTAGTCTATCGGGTCAAGAGACCCAGTACTTC. It specifies CSASLSGQETQYF.

The chain joins TRBV5-6 to TRBJ1-2; 8 bases agree with TRBD1. The CDR3 is 15 residues long. V shed 2 bases, J shed 8 bases, and the junction held 11 bases outside the gene matches. Per the germline V gene, CDR1 is SGHDT and CDR2 is YYEEEE. CDR3 amino acids: CASSFGTGGVGGYTF. The CDR3 DNA reads TGTGCCAGCAGCTTTGGGACAGGAGGAGTAGGGGGCTACACCTTC.

The CDR3 region has the DNA TGTGCCGGGGGTTTAAGCGGGAGAGATACCCAGTACTTC. It yields the protein CAGGLSGRDTQYF. The rearrangement joins TRBV6-5 to TRBJ2-5; 8 bases fit TRBD2. J gave up 8 bases and V 11 bases, and 13 bases lay outside the gene matches. This CDR3 has 13 amino acids. From germline, CDR1 is MNHEY and CDR2 SVGAGI.

The CDR3 reads CASSLSQGSAGNTIYF. The CDR3 DNA follows: TGTGCCAGCAGCTTGTCACAGGGGTCAGCTGGAAACACCATATATTTT. The rearrangement uses TRBV7-6 and TRBJ1-3; 7 bases agree with TRBD1. The germline gives CDR1 SGHVS, CDR2 FNYEAQ. CDR3 size: 16 residues. The trim removed 3 bases at V and 2 bases at J, leaving 7 bases unmatched.

The chain couples TRBV2 to TRBJ2-2; maybe TRBD2 (6 bases). The germline V and J ends were trimmed by 5 bases and 2 bases, with 9 bases remaining between them. The CDR3 has 14 residues. Per germline, CDR1 SNHLY and CDR2 FYNNEI. The CDR3 is CASSRDSNTGELFF. The CDR3 DNA reads as TGTGCCAGCAGTCGGGACTCCAACACCGGGGAGCTGTTTTTT.

The gene calls are TRBV9 and TRBJ2-3; D is possibly TRBD1 (5 bases). Looked up from germline, CDR1 is SGDLS and CDR2 is YYNGEE. The CDR3 contains 14 residues. Trimming took 4 bases from V and 5 from J, leaving 14 bases between them. The CDR3 DNA follows: TGTGCCAGCAGCCCCTCCAGGGCGGTAGATACGCAGTATTTT. This gives the protein CASSPSRAVDTQYF.

The chain is built from TRBV5-1 and TRBJ2-3; D possibly corresponds to TRBD1 (6 bases). This CDR3 contains 15 residues. Deletions cut 0 bases from V and 4 bases from J, with 12 bases between. Germline values: CDR1 SGHRS, CDR2 YFSETQ. CDR3 nucleotides: TGCGCCAGCAGCTTGGACAGGGTCGGGTCAGATACGCAGTATTTT. Translation gives CASSLDRVGSDTQYF.

The rearrangement joins TRBV6-1 to TRBJ2-7, with a tentative D call TRBD1 (5 bases). Per the germline V gene, CDR1 is MNHNS and CDR2 is SASEGT. This CDR3 contains 14 residues. The V and J ends lost 2 bases and 1 base respectively, with 9 bases between them. Written as DNA, the CDR3 is TGTGCCAGCAGTGAAACAGGCAGGTCCTACGAGCAGTACTTC. It specifies CASSETGRSYEQYF.

CDR3 in DNA: TGTGCCATCAGTGGGGGACAGGGTGAAGCTTTCTTT. Its protein product is CAISGGQGEAFF. The chain recombines TRBV10-3 with TRBJ1-1, with TRBD1 identical over 9 bases. The CDR3 totals 12 residues. Germline CDR1 and CDR2: ENHRY and SYGVKD. J gave up 7 bases and V 4 bases, and 1 base lay outside the gene matches.

The chain is built from TRBV2 and TRBJ2-1; TRBD2 matches 13 bases. The CDR3 is made up of 15 amino acids. CDR1 is SNHLY, CDR2 FYNNEI, per germline. The junction had 4 bases not matched to a gene; V was cut back by 2 bases and J by 9 bases. The CDR3 sequence is CASSEPGLAGLEQFF. The DNA for the CDR3 is TGTGCCAGCAGTGAACCGGGACTAGCGGGACTTGAGCAGTTCTTC.